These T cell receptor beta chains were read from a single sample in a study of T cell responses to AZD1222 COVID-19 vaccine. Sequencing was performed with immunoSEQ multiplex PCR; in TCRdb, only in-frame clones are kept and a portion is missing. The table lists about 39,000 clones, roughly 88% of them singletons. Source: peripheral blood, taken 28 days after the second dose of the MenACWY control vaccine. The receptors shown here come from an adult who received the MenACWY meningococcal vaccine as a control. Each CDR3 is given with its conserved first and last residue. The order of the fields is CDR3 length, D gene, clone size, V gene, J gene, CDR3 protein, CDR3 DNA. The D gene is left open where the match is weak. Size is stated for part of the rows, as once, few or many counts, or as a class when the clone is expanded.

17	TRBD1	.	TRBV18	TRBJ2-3	CASSPELGTGKADTQYF	TGTGCCAGCTCACCAGAATTGGGGACAGGGAAGGCAGATACGCAGTATTTT
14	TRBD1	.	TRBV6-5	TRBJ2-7	CASSWRQGGYEQYF	TGTGCCAGCAGTTGGAGACAGGGGGGCTACGAGCAGTACTTC
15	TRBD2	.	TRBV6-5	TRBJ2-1	CASRTGASGRGEQFF	TGTGCCAGCAGAACTGGTGCTAGCGGGAGGGGTGAGCAGTTCTTC
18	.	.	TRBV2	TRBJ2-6	CASSERTTGLSGANVLTF	TGTGCCAGCAGCGAACGGACTACAGGGCTCTCTGGGGCCAACGTCCTGACTTTC
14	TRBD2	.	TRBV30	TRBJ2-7	CAWMKRGFSYEQYF	TGTGCCTGGATGAAGCGGGGGTTCTCCTACGAGCAGTACTTC
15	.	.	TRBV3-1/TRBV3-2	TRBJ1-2	CASSQDLQGRYGYTF	TGTGCCAGCAGCCAAGATCTCCAGGGGCGATATGGCTACACCTTC
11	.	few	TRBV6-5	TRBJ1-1	CATKKGTEAFF	TGTGCCACGAAGAAGGGCACTGAAGCTTTCTTT
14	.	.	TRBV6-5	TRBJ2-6	CASGRISGANVLTF	TGTGCCAGCGGAAGGATCTCTGGGGCCAACGTCCTGACTTTC
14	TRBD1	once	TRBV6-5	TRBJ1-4	CASRATGTGEKLFF	TGTGCCAGCAGGGCGACAGGGACGGGGGAAAAACTGTTTTTT
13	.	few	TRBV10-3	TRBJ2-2	CAISEGVTGELFF	TGTGCCATCAGTGAAGGTGTAACCGGGGAGCTGTTTTTT
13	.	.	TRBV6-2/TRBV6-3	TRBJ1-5	CASSQYSNQPQHF	TGTGCCAGCAGCCAATATAGCAATCAGCCCCAGCATTTT
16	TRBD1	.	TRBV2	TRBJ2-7	CASRPGQGLNYYEQYF	TGTGCCAGCAGGCCTGGACAGGGTTTGAACTACTACGAGCAGTACTTC
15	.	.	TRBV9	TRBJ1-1	CASSATQRQNTEAFF	TGTGCCAGCAGCGCGACACAACGACAGAACACTGAAGCTTTCTTT
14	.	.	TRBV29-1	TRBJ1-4	CSVAGPPANEKLFF	TGCAGCGTTGCGGGGCCCCCGGCTAATGAAAAACTGTTTTTT
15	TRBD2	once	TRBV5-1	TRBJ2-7	CASSRGGLEDYEQYF	TGCGCCAGCAGCCGGGGGGGCTTAGAGGACTACGAGCAGTACTTC
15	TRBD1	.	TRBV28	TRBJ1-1	CASSPWDRGNTEAFF	TGTGCCAGCAGTCCCTGGGACAGGGGGAACACTGAAGCTTTCTTT
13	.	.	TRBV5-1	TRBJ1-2	CASSSAAGESYTF	TGCGCCAGCAGCTCGGCTGCAGGGGAAAGCTACACCTTC
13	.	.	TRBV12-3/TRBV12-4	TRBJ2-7	CASSEGLGLSEYF	TGTGCCAGCAGTGAAGGCCTCGGGTTGTCGGAGTACTTC
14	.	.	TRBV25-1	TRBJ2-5	CASGGTRVQETQYF	TGTGCCAGCGGGGGCACAAGGGTACAAGAGACCCAGTACTTC
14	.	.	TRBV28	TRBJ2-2	CASKLEREPGELFF	TGTGCCAGCAAGCTCGAACGGGAGCCCGGGGAGCTGTTTTTT
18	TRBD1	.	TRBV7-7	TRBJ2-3	CASSLRTGGKSSTDTQYF	TGTGCCAGCAGCCTCCGGACAGGGGGCAAGTCTAGCACAGATACGCAGTATTTT
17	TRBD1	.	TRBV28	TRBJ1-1	CASTPSPGQGIWTEAFF	TGTGCCAGCACTCCTTCCCCGGGACAGGGGATATGGACTGAAGCTTTCTTT
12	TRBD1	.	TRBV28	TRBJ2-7	CASSWTGSEQYF	TGTGCCAGCAGTTGGACAGGGAGCGAGCAGTACTTC
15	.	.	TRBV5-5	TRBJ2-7	CASSVASTFPYEQYF	TGTGCCAGCAGCGTGGCGTCCACCTTCCCCTACGAGCAGTACTTC
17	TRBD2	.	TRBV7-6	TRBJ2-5	CASSLRIPGLAMETQYF	TGTGCCAGCAGCCTAAGAATCCCGGGACTAGCGATGGAGACCCAGTACTTC
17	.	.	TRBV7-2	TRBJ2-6	CASSLGGRASGANVLTF	TGTGCCAGCAGCTTAGGTGGGCGGGCCTCTGGGGCCAACGTCCTGACTTTC
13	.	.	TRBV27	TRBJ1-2	CASSLSNNYGYTF	TGTGCCAGCAGTTTATCGAATAACTATGGCTACACCTTC
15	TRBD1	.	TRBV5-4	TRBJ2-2	CASSLPGQGAGELFF	TGTGCCAGCAGCCTACCGGGACAGGGGGCCGGGGAGCTGTTTTTT
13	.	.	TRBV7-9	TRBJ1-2	CASTEVVLYGYTF	TGTGCCAGCACCGAAGTAGTTCTCTATGGCTACACCTTC
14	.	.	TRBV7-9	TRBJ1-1	CASSVDGTGTEAFF	TGTGCCAGCAGCGTGGACGGGACGGGGACTGAAGCTTTCTTT